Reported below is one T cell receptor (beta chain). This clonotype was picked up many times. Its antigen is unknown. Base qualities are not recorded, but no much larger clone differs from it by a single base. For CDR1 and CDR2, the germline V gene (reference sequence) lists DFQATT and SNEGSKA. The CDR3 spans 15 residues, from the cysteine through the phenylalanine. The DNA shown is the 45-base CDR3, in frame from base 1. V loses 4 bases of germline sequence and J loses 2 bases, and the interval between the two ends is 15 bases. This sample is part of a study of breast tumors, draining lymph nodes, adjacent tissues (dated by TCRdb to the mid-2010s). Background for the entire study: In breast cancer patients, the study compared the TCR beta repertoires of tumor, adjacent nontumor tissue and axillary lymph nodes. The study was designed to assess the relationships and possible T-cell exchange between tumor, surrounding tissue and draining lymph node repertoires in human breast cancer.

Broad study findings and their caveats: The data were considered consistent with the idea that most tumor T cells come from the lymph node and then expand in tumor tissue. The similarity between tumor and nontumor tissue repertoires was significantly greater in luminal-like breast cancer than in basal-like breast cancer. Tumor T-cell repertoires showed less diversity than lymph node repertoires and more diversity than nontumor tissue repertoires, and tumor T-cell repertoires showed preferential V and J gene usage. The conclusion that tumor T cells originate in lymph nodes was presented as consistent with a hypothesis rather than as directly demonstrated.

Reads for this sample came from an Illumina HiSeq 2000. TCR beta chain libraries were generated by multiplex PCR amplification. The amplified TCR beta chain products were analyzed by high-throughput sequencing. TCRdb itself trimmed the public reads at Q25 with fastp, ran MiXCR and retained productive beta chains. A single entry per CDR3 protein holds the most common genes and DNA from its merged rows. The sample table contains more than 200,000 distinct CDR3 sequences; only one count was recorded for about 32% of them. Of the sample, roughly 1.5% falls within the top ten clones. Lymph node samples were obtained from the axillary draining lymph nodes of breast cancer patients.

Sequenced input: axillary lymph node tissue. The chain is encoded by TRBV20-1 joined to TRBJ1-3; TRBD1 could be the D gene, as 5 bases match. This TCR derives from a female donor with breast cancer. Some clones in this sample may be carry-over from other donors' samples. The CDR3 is CSAKDYGHPGNTIYF. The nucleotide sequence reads TGCAGTGCTAAAGATTATGGACACCCTGGAAACACCATATATTTT.